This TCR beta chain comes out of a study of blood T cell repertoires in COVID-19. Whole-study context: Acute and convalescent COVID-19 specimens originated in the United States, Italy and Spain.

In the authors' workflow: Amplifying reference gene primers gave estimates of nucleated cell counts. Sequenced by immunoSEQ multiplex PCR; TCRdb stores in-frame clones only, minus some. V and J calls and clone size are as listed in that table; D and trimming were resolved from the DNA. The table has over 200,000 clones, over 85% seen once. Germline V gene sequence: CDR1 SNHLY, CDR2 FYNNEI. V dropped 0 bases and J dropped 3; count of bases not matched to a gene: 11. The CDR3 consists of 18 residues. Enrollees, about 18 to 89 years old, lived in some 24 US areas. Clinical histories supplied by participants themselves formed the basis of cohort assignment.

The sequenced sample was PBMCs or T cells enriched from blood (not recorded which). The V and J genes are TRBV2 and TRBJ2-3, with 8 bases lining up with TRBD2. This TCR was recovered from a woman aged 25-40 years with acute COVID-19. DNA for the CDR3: TGTGCCAGCAGTGAAGCCGTGGGACTAGTTCATGGTACAGATACGCAGTATTTT. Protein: CASSEAVGLVHGTDTQYF.